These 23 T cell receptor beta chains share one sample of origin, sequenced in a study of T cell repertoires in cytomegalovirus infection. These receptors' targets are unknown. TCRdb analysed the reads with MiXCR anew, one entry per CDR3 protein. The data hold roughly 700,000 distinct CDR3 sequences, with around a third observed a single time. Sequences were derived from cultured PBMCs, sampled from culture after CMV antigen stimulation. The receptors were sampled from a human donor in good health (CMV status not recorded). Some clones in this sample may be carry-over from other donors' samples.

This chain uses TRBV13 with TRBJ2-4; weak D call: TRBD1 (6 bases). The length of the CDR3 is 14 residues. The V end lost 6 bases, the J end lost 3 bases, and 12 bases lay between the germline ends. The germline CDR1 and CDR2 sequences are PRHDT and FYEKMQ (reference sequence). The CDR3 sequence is CASSKQGGKNIQYF. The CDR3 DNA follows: TGTGCCAGCAGTAAACAGGGCGGCAAAAACATTCAGTACTTC.

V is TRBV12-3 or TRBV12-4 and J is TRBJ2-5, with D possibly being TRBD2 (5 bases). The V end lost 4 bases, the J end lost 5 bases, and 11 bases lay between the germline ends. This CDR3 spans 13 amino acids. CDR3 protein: CASSSVRRETQYF. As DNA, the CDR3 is TGTGCCAGCAGTTCTGTTAGGAGGGAGACCCAGTACTTC.

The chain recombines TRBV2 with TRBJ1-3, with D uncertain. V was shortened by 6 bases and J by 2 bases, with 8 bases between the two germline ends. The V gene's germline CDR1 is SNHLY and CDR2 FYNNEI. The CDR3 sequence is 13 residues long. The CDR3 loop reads CASSPEPGNTIYF. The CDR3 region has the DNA TGTGCCAGCAGCCCTGAACCTGGAAACACCATATATTTT.

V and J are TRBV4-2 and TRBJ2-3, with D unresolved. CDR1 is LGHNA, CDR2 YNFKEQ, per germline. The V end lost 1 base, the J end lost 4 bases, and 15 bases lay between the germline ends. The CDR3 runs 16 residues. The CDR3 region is CASSQGFPGLADTQYF. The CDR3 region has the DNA TGTGCCAGCAGCCAAGGCTTCCCGGGTTTAGCAGATACGCAGTATTTT.

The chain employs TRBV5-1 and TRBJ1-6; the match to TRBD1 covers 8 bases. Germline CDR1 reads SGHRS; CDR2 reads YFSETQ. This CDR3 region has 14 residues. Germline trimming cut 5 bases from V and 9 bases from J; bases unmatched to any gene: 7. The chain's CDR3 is CASRPDRGASPLHF. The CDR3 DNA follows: TGCGCCAGCAGACCAGACAGGGGAGCTTCACCCCTCCACTTT. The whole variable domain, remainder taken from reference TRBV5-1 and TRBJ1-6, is KAGVTQTPRYLIKTRGQQVTLSCSPISGHRSVSWYQQTPGQGLQFLFEYFSETQRNKGNFPGRFSGRQFSNSRSEMNVSTLELGDSALYLCASRPDRGASPLHFGNGTRLTVT.

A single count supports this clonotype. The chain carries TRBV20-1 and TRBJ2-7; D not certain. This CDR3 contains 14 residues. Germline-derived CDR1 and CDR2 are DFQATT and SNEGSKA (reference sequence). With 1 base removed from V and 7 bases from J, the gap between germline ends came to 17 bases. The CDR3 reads CSARGQRLTTEQYF. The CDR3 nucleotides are TGCAGTGCTAGAGGCCAGCGCTTGACAACTGAGCAGTACTTC.

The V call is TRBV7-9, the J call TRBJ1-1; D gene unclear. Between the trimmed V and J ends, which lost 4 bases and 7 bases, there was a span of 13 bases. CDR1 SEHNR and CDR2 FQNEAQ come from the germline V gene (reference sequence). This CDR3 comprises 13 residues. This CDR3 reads CASSSYRPDEAFF. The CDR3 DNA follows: TGTGCCAGCAGCTCCTACAGACCCGATGAAGCTTTCTTT.

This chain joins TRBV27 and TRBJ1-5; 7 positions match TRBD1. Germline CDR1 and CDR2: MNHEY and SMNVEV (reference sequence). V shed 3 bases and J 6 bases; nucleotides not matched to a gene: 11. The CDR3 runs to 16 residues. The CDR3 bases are TGTGCCAGCAGTTTCTCCCCGGGCCAGGGGGGTCAGCCCCAGCATTTT. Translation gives CASSFSPGQGGQPQHF.

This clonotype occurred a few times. CDR3 in amino acids: CASTSLGVGFHNEQFF. The DNA of the CDR3 is TGTGCCAGCACCTCCCTCGGGGTAGGTTTCCACAATGAGCAGTTCTTC. The rearrangement links TRBV12-3 or TRBV12-4 to TRBJ2-1; TRBD2 might be the D (5 bases). Trimming took off 7 bases at V and 5 bases at J, with 21 bases between the two ends. The CDR3 loop spans 16 amino acids.

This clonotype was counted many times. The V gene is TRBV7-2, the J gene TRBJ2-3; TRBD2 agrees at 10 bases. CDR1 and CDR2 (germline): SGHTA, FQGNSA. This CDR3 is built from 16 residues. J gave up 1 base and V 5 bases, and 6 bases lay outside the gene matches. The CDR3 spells CASSQPSGGGTDTQYF. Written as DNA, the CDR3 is TGTGCCAGCAGCCAACCTAGCGGGGGAGGCACAGATACGCAGTATTTT.

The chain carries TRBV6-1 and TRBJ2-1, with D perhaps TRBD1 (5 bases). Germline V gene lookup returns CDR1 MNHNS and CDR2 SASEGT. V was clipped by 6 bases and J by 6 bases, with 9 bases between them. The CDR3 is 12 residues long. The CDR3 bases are TGTGCCAGCAGCATAGGGGTCAATGAGCAGTTCTTC. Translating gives CASSIGVNEQFF.

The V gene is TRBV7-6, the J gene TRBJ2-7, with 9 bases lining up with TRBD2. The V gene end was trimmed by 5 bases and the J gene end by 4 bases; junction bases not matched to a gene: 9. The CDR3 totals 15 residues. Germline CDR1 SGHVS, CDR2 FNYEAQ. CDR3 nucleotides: TGTGCCAGCAGCCCTGTAGCGGGGGCCCCTTACGAGCAGTACTTC. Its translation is CASSPVAGAPYEQYF.

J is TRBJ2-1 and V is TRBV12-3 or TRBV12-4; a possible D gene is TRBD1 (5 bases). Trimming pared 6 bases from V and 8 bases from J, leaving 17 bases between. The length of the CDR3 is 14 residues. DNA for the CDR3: TGTGCCAGCAGGGCCACGCCCAGGGAAGATGAGCAGTTCTTC. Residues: CASRATPREDEQFF.

Here the CDR3 DNA reads TGCAGTGCTACGACTGATGAGCCCAGAGAGGGGCAGTACTTC. Translation: CSATTDEPREGQYF. This chain uses TRBV20-1 with TRBJ2-7; TRBD2 might be the D (5 bases). The CDR3 spans 14 residues. V was shortened by 4 bases and J by 9 bases, with 22 bases between the two germline ends. Germline CDR1 reads DFQATT; CDR2 reads SNEGSKA (reference sequence).

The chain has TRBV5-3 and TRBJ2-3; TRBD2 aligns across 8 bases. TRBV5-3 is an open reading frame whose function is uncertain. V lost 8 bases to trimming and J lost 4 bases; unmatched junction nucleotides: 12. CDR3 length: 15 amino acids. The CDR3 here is CASSEGGRKSDTQYF. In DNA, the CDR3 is TGTGCCAGCAGCGAGGGCGGGAGGAAGTCAGATACGCAGTATTTT.

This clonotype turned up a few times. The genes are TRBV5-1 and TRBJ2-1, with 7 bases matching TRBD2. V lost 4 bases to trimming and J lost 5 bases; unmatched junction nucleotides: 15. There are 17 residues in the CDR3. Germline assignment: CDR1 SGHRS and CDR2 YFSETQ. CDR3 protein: CASSSVAGEVQDNEQFF. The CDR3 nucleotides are TGCGCCAGCAGCAGTGTTGCGGGAGAGGTTCAGGACAATGAGCAGTTCTTC.

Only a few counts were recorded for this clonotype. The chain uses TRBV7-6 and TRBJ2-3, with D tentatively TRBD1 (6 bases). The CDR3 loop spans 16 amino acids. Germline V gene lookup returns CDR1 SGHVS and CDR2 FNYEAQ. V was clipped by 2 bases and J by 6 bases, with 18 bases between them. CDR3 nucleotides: TGTGCCAGCAGCTTATTGGGGGACATCAGGTTGGATACGCAGTATTTT. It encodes CASSLLGDIRLDTQYF.

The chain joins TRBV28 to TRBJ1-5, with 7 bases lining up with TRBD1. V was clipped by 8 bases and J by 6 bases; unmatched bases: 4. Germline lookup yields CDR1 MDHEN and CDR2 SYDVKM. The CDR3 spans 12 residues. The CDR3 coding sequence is TGTGCCAGCCAATACAGGGGTCAGCCCCAGCATTTT. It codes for CASQYRGQPQHF.

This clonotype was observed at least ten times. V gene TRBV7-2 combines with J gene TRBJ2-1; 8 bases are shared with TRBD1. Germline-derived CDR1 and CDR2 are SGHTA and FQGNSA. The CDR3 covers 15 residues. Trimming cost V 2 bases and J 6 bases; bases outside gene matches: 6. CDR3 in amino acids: CASSLRTGLSNEQFF. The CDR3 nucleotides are TGTGCCAGCAGCTTAAGGACAGGGCTTTCCAATGAGCAGTTCTTC.

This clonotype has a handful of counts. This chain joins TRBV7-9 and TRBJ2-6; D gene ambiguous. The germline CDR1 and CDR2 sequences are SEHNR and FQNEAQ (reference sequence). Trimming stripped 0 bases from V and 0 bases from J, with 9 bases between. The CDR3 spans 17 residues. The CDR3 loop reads CASSLAKEFSGANVLTF. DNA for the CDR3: TGTGCCAGCAGCTTAGCTAAAGAGTTCTCTGGGGCCAACGTCCTGACTTTC.

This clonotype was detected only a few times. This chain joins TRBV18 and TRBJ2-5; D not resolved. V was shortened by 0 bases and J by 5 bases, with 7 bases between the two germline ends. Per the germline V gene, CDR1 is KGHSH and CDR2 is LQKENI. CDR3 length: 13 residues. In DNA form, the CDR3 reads TGTGCCAGCTCACCACCGTCCCACGAGACCCAGTACTTC. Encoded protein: CASSPPSHETQYF. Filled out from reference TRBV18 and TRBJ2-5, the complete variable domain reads NAGVMQNPRHLVRRRGQEARLRCSPMKGHSHVYWYRQLPEEGLKFMVYLQKENIIDESGMPKERFSAEFPKEGPSILRIQQVVRGDSAAYFCASSPPSHETQYFGPGTRLLVL.

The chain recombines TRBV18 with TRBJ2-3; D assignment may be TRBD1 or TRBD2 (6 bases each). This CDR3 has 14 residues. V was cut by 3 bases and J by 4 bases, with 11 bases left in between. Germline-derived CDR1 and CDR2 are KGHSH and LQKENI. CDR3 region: CASSPMGGADTQYF. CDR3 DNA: TGTGCCAGCTCACCGATGGGGGGCGCAGATACGCAGTATTTT.

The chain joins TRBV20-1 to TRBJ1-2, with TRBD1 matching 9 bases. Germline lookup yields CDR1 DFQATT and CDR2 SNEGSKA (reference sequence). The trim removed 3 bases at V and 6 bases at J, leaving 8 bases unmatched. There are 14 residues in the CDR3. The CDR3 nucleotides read TGCAGTGCTAGGCCCGGACAGGGGAACGATGGCTACACCTTC. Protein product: CSARPGQGNDGYTF.